A single sample gave rise to the 18 T cell receptor beta chains below, sequenced in a study of graft-versus-host responses after intestinal transplantation. No antigens are known for them. The method was immunoSEQ multiplex PCR; TCRdb's version includes in-frame clones alone and lacks a portion of them. This sample has 130,000 to 150,000 clones, with about 93% found just once. The material sequenced was unstimulated CD4+ T cells sorted from spleen or lymph node cells, taken before intestinal transplant. The receptors shown here come from a human donor who received an intestinal transplant.

The rearrangement joins TRBV30 to TRBJ1-4, with no clear D. This CDR3 is 13 amino acids long. V dropped 5 bases and J dropped 5 bases, with 12 bases sitting between them. Per germline, CDR1 GTSNPN and CDR2 SVGIG (reference sequence). DNA of the CDR3: TGTGCCTGGGGCCGGGGTCTGAATGAAAAACTGTTTTTT. It specifies CAWGRGLNEKLFF.

The chain recombines TRBV18 with TRBJ2-5; the D is unclear. CDR1 is KGHSH and CDR2 is LQKENI in the germline V gene. V was clipped by 4 bases and J by 2 bases, with 11 bases between them. CDR3 size: 14 residues. CDR3 nucleotide sequence: TGTGCCAGCTCACAGCCCGCCATACAAGAGACCCAGTACTTC. It is translated as CASSQPAIQETQYF.

The chain's CDR3 is CASIVSRGDTQYF. For the CDR3, the DNA is TGTGCCAGCATTGTAAGCCGTGGGGATACGCAGTATTTT. This rearrangement joins TRBV2 to TRBJ2-3; D remains ambiguous. This CDR3 comprises 13 residues. CDR1 SNHLY and CDR2 FYNNEI come from the germline V gene. Trimming took off 7 bases at V and 6 bases at J, with 14 bases between the two ends. Full variable domain (outside the CDR3, taken from reference TRBV2 and TRBJ2-3): EPEVTQTPSHQVTQMGQEVILRCVPISNHLYFYWYRQILGQKVEFLVSFYNNEISEKSEIFDDQFSVERPDGSNFTLKIRSTKLEDSAMYFCASIVSRGDTQYFGPGTRLTVL.

The chain is built from TRBV6-5 and TRBJ2-1, with TRBD2 matching over 12 bases. With 5 bases clipped from V and 4 bases from J, the junction kept 3 bases outside the gene matches. Germline lookup yields CDR1 MNHEY and CDR2 SVGAGI. The CDR3 is 15 amino acids. The CDR3 coding sequence is TGTGCCAGCAGTGTTGGACTAGCGGGATACAATGAGCAGTTCTTC. This codes for CASSVGLAGYNEQFF.

The chain employs TRBV7-6 and TRBJ1-1, with 12 bases lining up with TRBD1. The CDR3 extends over 19 amino acids. The germline V gene encodes CDR1 SGHVS and CDR2 FNYEAQ. V lost 5 bases, J lost 2 bases, and 15 bases stayed unmatched. As DNA, the CDR3 is TGTGCCAGCAGCCCCCTCCTTAAGGGGGACAGGGGGCGAAACACTGAAGCTTTCTTT. Residues: CASSPLLKGDRGRNTEAFF.

The CDR3 DNA sequence: TGTGCCAGCAGCTTAGCGCAGGTTACGGGATACAATGAGCAGTTCTTC. It encodes CASSLAQVTGYNEQFF. This chain joins TRBV7-8 and TRBJ2-1, with TRBD2 as a possible D gene (5 bases). Per germline, CDR1 SGHVS and CDR2 FQNEAQ. There are 16 residues in the CDR3. The V gene lost 0 bases and the J gene lost 4 bases, with 13 bases spanning the gap. Drawing the rest from reference TRBV7-8 and TRBJ2-1, the complete variable domain is GAGVSQSPRYKVAKRGQDVALRCDPISGHVSLFWYQQALGQGPEFLTYFQNEAQLDKSGLPSDRFFAERPEGSVSTLKIQRTQQEDSAVYLCASSLAQVTGYNEQFFGPGTRLTVL.

The chain employs TRBV11-2 and TRBJ2-1; weak D call: TRBD2 (6 bases). Trimming shortened V by 0 bases and J by 0 bases, and 9 bases separated the two germline ends. CDR1 is SGHAT and CDR2 is FQNNGV in the germline V gene. This CDR3 spans 16 amino acids. As DNA, the CDR3 is TGTGCCAGCAGCTTAGAGGGCGGGACCTCCTACAATGAGCAGTTCTTC. This sequence encodes CASSLEGGTSYNEQFF.

The chain has TRBV5-1 and TRBJ1-3, with D perhaps TRBD1 (5 bases). CDR1 is SGHRS, CDR2 YFSETQ, per germline. There are 16 residues in the CDR3. Trimming removed 4 bases from V and 0 bases from J, with 14 bases in between. The CDR3 sequence is CASSGKTGYSGNTIYF. DNA of the CDR3: TGCGCCAGCAGCGGAAAAACAGGTTACTCTGGAAACACCATATATTTT. The entire variable domain, with the rest obtained from reference TRBV5-1 and TRBJ1-3, is as follows: KAGVTQTPRYLIKTRGQQVTLSCSPISGHRSVSWYQQTPGQGLQFLFEYFSETQRNKGNFPGRFSGRQFSNSRSEMNVSTLELGDSALYLCASSGKTGYSGNTIYFGEGSWLTVV.

This chain connects TRBV9 to TRBJ1-6; 8 bases line up with TRBD1. This CDR3 region has 17 residues. Trimming took 3 bases from V and 1 from J; bases not matched to a gene: 6. The V gene's germline CDR1 is SGDLS and CDR2 YYNGEE. In nucleotides, the CDR3 is TGTGCCAGCAGCGGGAGACAGGGGTCGTCCTATAATTCACCCCTCCACTTT. Translating it yields CASSGRQGSSYNSPLHF.

The J gene is TRBJ2-3, the V gene TRBV5-6; a weak D match, TRBD1 (6 bases). The V end lost 2 bases, the J end lost 6 bases, and 16 bases lay between the germline ends. The germline gives CDR1 SGHDT, CDR2 YYEEEE. The CDR3 sequence is 15 residues long. The CDR3 bases are TGTGCCAGCAGCTTCACAGGGACAAAAGCGGATACGCAGTATTTT. Its translation is CASSFTGTKADTQYF.

This chain links TRBV6-1 with TRBJ1-5; 7 bases align to TRBD1. Trimming removed 3 bases from V and 4 bases from J; junction bases left unmatched: 6. Per the germline V gene, CDR1 is MNHNS and CDR2 is SASEGT. This CDR3 is 15 amino acids long. The chain's CDR3 is CASSDVRGANQPQHF. In DNA, the CDR3 is TGTGCCAGCAGTGACGTCAGGGGGGCGAATCAGCCCCAGCATTTT.

The count of this clone is one. The genes are TRBV7-2 and TRBJ2-7; 7 positions match TRBD2. Trimming took 3 bases from V and 0 from J; bases not matched to a gene: 8. This CDR3 has 16 amino acids. CDR1 is SGHTA, CDR2 FQGNSA, per germline. CDR3 bases: TGTGCCAGCAGCTTGTGGTGGGGGGGGAGCTCCTACGAGCAGTACTTC. Amino acids: CASSLWWGGSSYEQYF.

This rearrangement joins TRBV9 to TRBJ1-1; D might be TRBD1 (5 bases). Germline CDR1 reads SGDLS; CDR2 reads YYNGEE. V lost 0 bases and J 1 base, leaving 7 bases between the germline ends. This CDR3 has 14 residues. CDR3 bases: TGTGCCAGCAGCGTAGGGCAGGGGAACACTGAAGCTTTCTTT. Translation gives CASSVGQGNTEAFF.

This clone was seen a single time. The rearrangement uses TRBV5-6 and TRBJ2-3; D may correspond to TRBD1 or TRBD2 (5 bases each). CDR1 and CDR2 from the germline V gene are SGHDT and YYEEEE. CDR3 length: 17 amino acids. Trimming removed 5 bases at V and 2 bases at J, with 21 bases between. In DNA, the CDR3 is TGTGCCAGCAGTCATTCCTTACGGGGCGAAGACACAGATACGCAGTATTTT. Its translation: CASSHSLRGEDTDTQYF.

The CDR3 loop is CASSLFPGYTF. CDR3 sequence (DNA): TGTGCCAGCAGCTTATTTCCGGGCTACACCTTC. The chain uses TRBV7-9 and TRBJ1-2; the D is unclear. The germline V gene encodes CDR1 SEHNR and CDR2 FQNEAQ (reference sequence). With 2 bases removed from V and 8 bases from J, the gap between germline ends came to 6 bases. The CDR3 contains 11 residues.

This clone was seen a single time. The chain carries TRBV28 and TRBJ1-1; maybe TRBD1 (5 bases). V was cut by 4 bases and J by 5 bases, with 14 bases left in between. The length of the CDR3 is 14 residues. Germline loops: CDR1 MDHEN, CDR2 SYDVKM. The CDR3 region is CASSYGGSRTEAFF. DNA for the CDR3: TGTGCCAGCAGTTACGGGGGGTCGAGGACTGAAGCTTTCTTT. Looking up the rest from reference TRBV28 and TRBJ1-1 gives the full variable domain: DVKVTQSSRYLVKRTGEKVFLECVQDMDHENMFWYRQDPGLGLRLIYFSYDVKMKEKGDIPEGYSVSREKKERFSLILESASTNQTSMYLCASSYGGSRTEAFFGQGTRLTVV.

The chain has TRBV5-6 and TRBJ1-2; maybe TRBD1 (6 bases). The V and J ends lost 1 base and 2 bases respectively, with 12 bases between them. The CDR3 covers 15 residues. Germline CDR1 is SGHDT and CDR2 is YYEEEE. The CDR3 DNA reads TGTGCCAGCAGCTTGCCAGGGGACACGAACTATGGCTACACCTTC. Protein product: CASSLPGDTNYGYTF.

The V call is TRBV9, the J call TRBJ2-1; perhaps TRBD2 as D (6 bases). The V and J ends lost 10 bases and 0 bases respectively, with 23 bases between them. Germline CDR1 is SGDLS and CDR2 is YYNGEE. This CDR3 contains 17 residues. The CDR3 is CAPPALARAGSYNEQFF. The DNA for the CDR3 is TGTGCCCCCCCCGCACTCGCTCGAGCGGGCTCCTACAATGAGCAGTTCTTC.